Below are 4 T cell receptor beta chains sequenced from a single sample in a study of T-cell memory formation after mild COVID-19. TCRdb analysed the 5' RACE reads with MiXCR anew, one entry per CDR3 protein. This sample yields roughly 560,000 distinct CDR3 sequences, of which around 21% are seen a single time; around 13% belongs to the top ten. The sample was PBMCs or a T cell subset sorted from them (not recorded which). The receptors originated from an adult woman who had mild COVID-19 (a few samples of this study predate the infection). Cell type and time point are not known.

The chain couples TRBV5-1 to TRBJ2-2; D possibly corresponds to TRBD2 (5 bases). This CDR3 contains 15 residues. The germline gives CDR1 SGHRS, CDR2 YFSETQ. The germline V and J ends were trimmed by 5 bases and 5 bases, with 16 bases remaining between them. This CDR3 is CASSLILERTGELFF. As DNA, the CDR3 is TGCGCCAGCAGTCTAATACTAGAAAGGACCGGGGAGCTGTTTTTT.

This clonotype was counted at least ten times. Here the CDR3 reads CASSRGLGDEQFF. CDR3 DNA: TGTGCCAGCAGCCGAGGACTGGGGGATGAGCAGTTCTTC. The chain employs TRBV4-2 and TRBJ2-1, with D perhaps given as TRBD1 or TRBD2 (5 bases each). The V gene's germline CDR1 is LGHNA and CDR2 YNFKEQ. The CDR3 covers 13 residues. Trimming took off 4 bases at V and 8 bases at J, with 12 bases between the two ends.

This clonotype was seen repeatedly, ten times or more. V and J are TRBV6-5 and TRBJ2-7; 9 bases line up with TRBD1. The CDR3 totals 12 residues. CDR1 and CDR2 (germline): MNHEY, SVGAGI. V lost 6 bases to trimming and J lost 6 bases; unmatched junction nucleotides: 3. The CDR3, as DNA: TGTGCCAGCAGAGAGACAGGGGGCGAGCAGTACTTC. Amino acid sequence: CASRETGGEQYF.

J is TRBJ2-5 and V is TRBV6-5; 9 positions agree with TRBD2. The CDR3 length is 15 residues. Trimming removed 4 bases from V and 4 bases from J; junction bases left unmatched: 7. Looked up from germline, CDR1 is MNHEY and CDR2 is SVGAGI. The CDR3 DNA is TGTGCCAGCAGTTGGACTAGCGCTGGGAGAGAGACCCAGTACTTC. Encoded protein: CASSWTSAGRETQYF.